This T cell receptor (beta chain) was captured by sequencing in a study of shared clonotypes between healthy human individuals. Study-wide points: Estimated richness was generally greater in naive than memory subsets. Incompleteness in sorted-subset sequencing, despite large depth, was shown by rarefaction.

In the naive CD8 group, cells lacked CD45RO and were positively selected for CCR7, so terminally differentiated effector memory CD45RA+ cells were left out. Donors were healthy HIV-negative adults without recent acute infections or vaccinations. This table comes from immunoSEQ multiplex PCR, and its TCRdb copy is limited to in-frame clones, with some not included. The table records hundreds of thousands of clones, more than 95% of them present only once. V lost 3 bases, J lost 5 bases, and 8 bases lay in between. In germline, CDR1 is MNHEY, CDR2 SVGAGI. The CDR3 loop spans 13 amino acids. On this clone itself: Antigen specificity is unknown.

The clonotype comes from a man aged 30 to 39 in good health. The V and J genes are TRBV6-5 and TRBJ1-5, with D unclear. The sample comprised naive CD8+ T cells sorted from blood. This CDR3 reads CASSYAEDQPQHF. In DNA form, the CDR3 reads TGTGCCAGCAGTTATGCGGAGGATCAGCCCCAGCATTTT.